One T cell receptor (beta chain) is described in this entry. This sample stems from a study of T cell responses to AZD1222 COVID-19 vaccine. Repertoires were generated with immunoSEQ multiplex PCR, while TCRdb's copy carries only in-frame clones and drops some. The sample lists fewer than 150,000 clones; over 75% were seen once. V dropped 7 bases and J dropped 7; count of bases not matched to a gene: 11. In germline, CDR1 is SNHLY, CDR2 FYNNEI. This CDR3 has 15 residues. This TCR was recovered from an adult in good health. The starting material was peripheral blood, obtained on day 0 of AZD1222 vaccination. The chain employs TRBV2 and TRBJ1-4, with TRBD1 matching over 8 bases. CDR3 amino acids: CASTPQGVRGEKLFF. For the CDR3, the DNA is TGTGCCAGCACCCCACAGGGGGTACGGGGTGAAAAACTGTTTTTT.